This T cell receptor beta chain was recovered during a study of blood T cell repertoires in COVID-19. Study-wide context: Samples representing acute and convalescent COVID-19 were sourced from the United States, Italy and Spain.

Individuals drawn from approximately 22 US areas were roughly 18 to 89 years old. Researchers sorted participants into cohorts using their self-reported clinical history. The CDR3 spans 16 residues. Germline CDR1 is GTSNPN and CDR2 is SVGIG (reference sequence). The ends lost 3 bases at V and 1 base at J; junction bases unmatched: 10. Original methodology: From reference gene primer amplification, estimates of nucleated cell counts were derived. Generated by immunoSEQ multiplex PCR, the TCRdb table keeps only in-frame clones and is missing some. D and trimming come from the DNA, and the V and J calls and clone size come from that table. This repertoire shows roughly 240,000 clones, about 82% found once; its top ten account for 9.1%.

The chain employs TRBV30 and TRBJ1-2; 8 nucleotides line up with TRBD1. This TCR was recovered from a woman aged 45-60 years with acute COVID-19. The sample consisted of PBMCs or T cells enriched from blood (not recorded which). The CDR3 protein is CAWSPGGALSNYGYTF. Here the CDR3 DNA reads TGTGCCTGGAGCCCAGGGGGCGCTTTAAGTAACTATGGCTACACCTTC.